This T cell receptor (beta chain) derives from a study of blood T cell repertoires in COVID-19. Whole-study context: Italy, Spain and the United States were the sources of the convalescent and acute COVID-19 samples.

How the authors handled the data: It was from reference gene primer amplification that nucleated cell counts were estimated. Produced via immunoSEQ multiplex PCR; TCRdb's table is partial and in-frame only. D and trimming were read from the DNA, whereas the V and J calls and clone size are those reported in that table. The profile covers around 99,000 clones, with around three quarters appearing a single time and around 9% taken by the ten largest. V was shortened by 0 bases and J by 4 bases, with 7 bases between the two germline ends. Germline assignment: CDR1 SGHRS and CDR2 YFSETQ. The CDR3 runs to 14 residues.

The sequence was collected from a man aged 50 to 60 who had recovered from COVID-19. The specimen was peripheral blood. The chain uses TRBV5-1 and TRBJ1-4; possibly TRBD1 for D (6 bases). Written as DNA, the CDR3 is TGCGCCAGCAGCTTGGGCAGGGGTAATGAAAAACTGTTTTTT. This gives the protein CASSLGRGNEKLFF.